The clone carrying this TCR beta chain came up a few times. Its antigen is currently unknown. Germline V gene data show CDR1 as MNHEY and CDR2 as SVGAGI. CDR3 length: 15 amino acids. V lost 4 bases, J lost 6 bases, and 8 bases stayed unmatched. This sample is drawn from a study of beta chain features in type 1 diabetes. General study results and limits: The study found moderately but significantly shorter TCRB CDR3s in all four CD4+ subsets of Type 1 diabetes patients.

What was sequenced were expressed TCRB transcripts, since all of the isolated RNA had been reverse transcribed. Profiling relied on immunoSEQ multiplex PCR, and the TCRdb table lists in-frame clones only, not all of them. Of under 300,000 clones in the sample, roughly 22% are singletons; the top ten hold roughly 0.028%. This clonotype originated in a woman aged 40 to 55 with type 1 diabetes. Sequenced: naive CD4+ T cells from blood. V is TRBV6-5 and J is TRBJ2-1; 8 positions match TRBD2. The CDR3: CASSSSGGPGNEQFF. The CDR3, as DNA: TGTGCCAGCAGTTCGTCGGGAGGGCCGGGCAATGAGCAGTTCTTC.